Each of the 31 T cell receptor beta chains below was sequenced from the same sample in a study of blood T cell repertoires in COVID-19 (dated by TCRdb to the early 2020s). The library relied on the immunoSEQ multiplex PCR assay. This immuneACCESS table, as held by TCRdb, lists in-frame sequences with V and J called but not all clones. Of the missing ones, under half trace to an unresolved V gene in checked studies; the others have no known cause. The sample records roughly 54,000 clones, around nine tenths of which are singletons. 3.5% to 5% of the sample comes from the top ten. The sequencing sample was made of peripheral blood. Every receptor here comes from a man aged 45-65 years with acute or convalescent COVID-19.

The chain couples TRBV10-2 to TRBJ1-5; D is possibly TRBD1 (5 bases). Germline-derived CDR1 and CDR2 are WSHSY and SAAADI. This CDR3 has 14 amino acids. V was cut by 3 bases and J by 1 base, with 7 bases left in between. CDR3 nucleotides: TGCGCCAGCAGTGAAAAGGGGAGCAATCAGCCCCAGCATTTT. It is translated as CASSEKGSNQPQHF.

The DNA of the CDR3 is TGTGCCCTCATAAGAGAGACAAATTCACCCCTCCACTTT. This translates into CALIRETNSPLHF. This chain links TRBV7-6 with TRBJ1-6; D call uncertain. Deletions cut 11 bases from V and 7 bases from J, with 15 bases between. Germline V gene lookup returns CDR1 SGHVS and CDR2 FNYEAQ. This CDR3 contains 13 residues.

This chain's CDR3 is CASSLGPRGTYSNQPQHF. CDR3 DNA: TGTGCCAGCAGCTTGGGCCCCAGGGGCACCTATAGCAATCAGCCCCAGCATTTT. V gene TRBV5-4 combines with J gene TRBJ1-5, with D perhaps TRBD1 (6 bases). Germline V gene sequence: CDR1 SGHNT, CDR2 YYREEE (reference sequence). Trimming removed 0 bases at V and 0 bases at J, with 16 bases between. This CDR3 has 18 amino acids. The complete variable domain, with remaining parts taken from reference TRBV5-4 and TRBJ1-5, reads ETGVTQSPTHLIKTRGQQVTLRCSSQSGHNTVSWYQQALGQGPQFIFQYYREEENGRGNFPPRFSGLQFPNYSSELNVNALELDDSALYLCASSLGPRGTYSNQPQHFGDGTRLSIL.

The chain is built from TRBV4-2 and TRBJ2-5, with 8 positions matching TRBD2. With V trimmed by 1 base and J by 0 bases, 1 base remained unmatched. CDR3 size: 15 residues. Germline V lookup: CDR1 LGHNA, CDR2 YNFKEQ. The CDR3 sequence: CASSQGSGNQETQYF. The CDR3 region has the DNA TGTGCCAGCAGCCAAGGTAGCGGGAACCAAGAGACCCAGTACTTC.

The V call is TRBV7-2, the J call TRBJ2-3; 9 positions agree with TRBD2. Germline CDR1 is SGHTA and CDR2 is FQGNSA. The CDR3 is 19 amino acids. The V and J ends lost 1 base and 3 bases, in that order; junction bases with no gene match: 14. This CDR3 is CASSLGGSGGSRRTDTQYF. The DNA of the CDR3 is TGTGCCAGCAGCTTAGGGGGTAGCGGGGGCAGTCGGAGGACAGATACGCAGTATTTT.

The chain recombines TRBV19 with TRBJ1-2; TRBD1 is a possible D gene (5 bases). The V gene lost 5 bases and the J gene lost 4 bases, with 14 bases spanning the gap. The V gene's germline CDR1 is LNHDA and CDR2 SQIVND (reference sequence). The CDR3 spans 14 residues. The CDR3 here is CASSPEVGGYGYTF. The CDR3 bases are TGTGCCAGTAGTCCCGAGGTGGGGGGCTATGGCTACACCTTC.

V usage is TRBV24-1 and J usage is TRBJ2-3, with a possible D match to TRBD1 (6 bases). Germline V CDR1 and CDR2: KGHDR, SFDVKD. The V end was cut by 2 bases, the J end by 6 bases, with 8 bases between. This CDR3 is 13 amino acids long. The CDR3 nucleotides read TGTGCCACCAGTGATTCAGGGGTGGATACGCAGTATTTT. It yields the protein CATSDSGVDTQYF.

The chain links TRBV30 to TRBJ2-5; possible D gene TRBD1, 6 bases. Germline assignment: CDR1 GTSNPN and CDR2 SVGIG (reference sequence). V was pared by 3 bases and J by 5 bases, with 10 bases between. This CDR3 has 12 residues. The DNA for the CDR3 is TGTGCCTGGAGCAGGGGTTTCGAGACCCAGTACTTC. As protein: CAWSRGFETQYF.

CDR3 in amino acids: CASSLWGVGNTEAFF. CDR3 coding DNA: TGTGCCAGCAGCCTCTGGGGGGTAGGGAACACTGAAGCTTTCTTT. V usage is TRBV5-5 and J usage is TRBJ1-1, with D possibly being TRBD1 (5 bases). The V gene lost 4 bases and the J gene lost 1 base, with 14 bases spanning the gap. This CDR3 region has 15 residues. The germline V gene has CDR1 SGHKS and CDR2 YYEKEE (reference sequence).

J is TRBJ2-5 and V is TRBV19; TRBD1 agrees at 9 bases. The V gene's germline CDR1 is LNHDA and CDR2 SQIVND (reference sequence). V was pared by 3 bases and J by 4 bases, with 3 bases of the junction left unmatched. This CDR3 contains 14 residues. The CDR3 bases are TGTGCCAGTAGTATTGGGACAGGGATAGAGACCCAGTACTTC. Translating gives CASSIGTGIETQYF.

V and J are TRBV21-1 and TRBJ2-4; the D segment call TRBD1 is taken from the table without a DNA check. TRBV21-1 is a known pseudogene. This CDR3 spans 15 amino acids. CDR3 sequence reads: CASSPRGQDKNIQYF. CDR3 bases: TGTGCCAGCAGCCCCCGGGGACAGGACAAAAACATTCAGTACTTC.

The CDR3 DNA reads TGTGCCAGCTCACCCGTTGGACTAGCGGGAGGTTCCTACAATGAGCAGTTCTTC. As protein: CASSPVGLAGGSYNEQFF. This chain connects TRBV18 to TRBJ2-1; 14 bases match TRBD2. Trimming at V came to 3 bases and at J to 1 base, leaving 5 bases not matched to a gene. Per the germline V gene, CDR1 is KGHSH and CDR2 is LQKENI. This CDR3 is built from 18 residues.

This chain connects TRBV6-6 to TRBJ2-2; 7 nucleotides match TRBD2. The CDR3 loop spans 20 amino acids. In germline, CDR1 is MNHNY, CDR2 SVGAGI (reference sequence). J was trimmed by 0 bases and V by 5 bases; bases with no gene match: 18. The CDR3 coding sequence is TGTGCCAGCAGTCCTGCCGGCCACGGAACTGGACTAGCGAACACCGGGGAGCTGTTTTTT. It codes for CASSPAGHGTGLANTGELFF.

The sample holds a few counts of this clone. This chain joins TRBV12-3 or TRBV12-4 and TRBJ1-5; D call uncertain. The germline V and J ends were trimmed by 3 bases and 7 bases, with 7 bases remaining between them. The CDR3 is 12 amino acids. CDR3 DNA sequence: TGTGCCAGCAGTTTTGGGAGGCAGCCCCAGCATTTT. Its protein is CASSFGRQPQHF.

The chain links TRBV19 to TRBJ1-6; D is ambiguous. The CDR3 contains 14 residues. CDR1 and CDR2 (germline): LNHDA, SQIVND (reference sequence). V gave up 6 bases and J gave up 6 bases, with 12 bases separating them. The CDR3 is CASSIRELNSPLHF. DNA of the CDR3: TGTGCCAGTAGCATACGGGAACTTAATTCACCCCTCCACTTT.

This clone was recorded only once. J is TRBJ1-6 and V is TRBV5-1, with 8 bases identical to TRBD1. The J segment lost 8 bases and the V segment lost 4 bases, leaving 5 bases of the junction unmatched. Looked up from germline, CDR1 is SGHRS and CDR2 is YFSETQ. There are 14 residues in the CDR3. CDR3 sequence reads: CASSDGQGDSPLHF. The DNA for the CDR3 is TGCGCCAGCAGCGACGGACAGGGAGATTCACCCCTCCACTTT.

The count of this clone is one. The V and J genes are TRBV5-8 and TRBJ1-1; no reliable D call. Germline lookup yields CDR1 SGHTS and CDR2 YDEGEE. The CDR3 is 15 residues long. V was trimmed by 2 bases and J by 4 bases, leaving 15 bases between them. The CDR3 DNA follows: TGTGCCAGCAGCTTCAATCGTAGGAGTTCCACTGAAGCTTTCTTT. Protein sequence: CASSFNRRSSTEAFF.

In this sample, this clone turned up once. V usage is TRBV19 and J usage is TRBJ1-2, with 7 positions matching TRBD1. The CDR3 runs to 15 residues. CDR1 is LNHDA, CDR2 SQIVND, per germline (reference sequence). V was clipped by 1 base and J by 4 bases; unmatched bases: 6. CDR3 loop: CASSIAAGGIYGYTF. Here the CDR3 DNA reads TGTGCCAGTAGTATAGCTGCAGGGGGAATCTATGGCTACACCTTC. Full variable domain (outside the CDR3, taken from reference TRBV19 and TRBJ1-2): DGGITQSPKYLFRKEGQNVTLSCEQNLNHDAMYWYRQDPGQGLRLIYYSQIVNDFQKGDIAEGYSVSREKKESFPLTVTSAQKNPTAFYLCASSIAAGGIYGYTFGSGTRLTVV.

This clone came up once. In DNA, the CDR3 is TGTGCCAGCGCAATACCGGGACTAGGGGGCCATGAGCAGTTCTTC. This gives the protein CASAIPGLGGHEQFF. This chain links TRBV19 with TRBJ2-1, with a weak D call TRBD2 (8 bases). The CDR3 runs 15 residues. The V gene lost 9 bases and the J gene lost 8 bases, with 23 bases spanning the gap. Germline CDR1 reads LNHDA; CDR2 reads SQIVND (reference sequence).

This clone was observed a single time. The chain combines TRBV6-4 with TRBJ1-4, with a tentative D call TRBD1 (5 bases). Trimming took off 3 bases at V and 4 bases at J, with 18 bases between the two ends. The CDR3 contains 17 residues. Germline assignment: CDR1 MRHNA and CDR2 SNTAGT. CDR3 region: CASSDGAGPSHNEKLFF. The CDR3 DNA reads TGTGCCAGCAGTGATGGGGCTGGCCCCAGCCATAATGAAAAACTGTTTTTT.

This chain joins TRBV7-9 and TRBJ2-7; TRBD1 agrees at 7 bases. Trimming took 1 base from V and 4 from J; bases not matched to a gene: 4. The CDR3 is 14 residues long. The germline V gene encodes CDR1 SEHNR and CDR2 FQNEAQ (reference sequence). CDR3 in amino acids: CASSLEGRGYEQYF. Here the CDR3 DNA reads TGTGCCAGCAGCTTAGAGGGCAGGGGGTACGAGCAGTACTTC.

This clone occurred once. This chain uses TRBV30 with TRBJ2-3; D is unclear. This CDR3 has 12 residues. Germline V gene data show CDR1 as GTSNPN and CDR2 as SVGIG (reference sequence). V was shortened by 2 bases and J by 4 bases, with 7 bases between the two germline ends. CDR3 region: CAWSPSSDTQYF. CDR3 sequence (DNA): TGTGCCTGGAGTCCCTCCTCAGATACGCAGTATTTT.

The chain is built from TRBV2 and TRBJ1-4; the D gene is possibly TRBD1 (6 bases). CDR3 size: 13 residues. The V gene's germline CDR1 is SNHLY and CDR2 FYNNEI. The V end lost 4 bases, the J end lost 8 bases, and 11 bases lay between the germline ends. For the CDR3, the DNA is TGTGCCAGCAGTGTCAGGGGTGGGGAAAAACTGTTTTTT. Translating gives CASSVRGGEKLFF.

This chain links TRBV29-1 with TRBJ2-3, with TRBD2 matching over 13 bases. The CDR3 has 16 amino acids. Trimming removed 7 bases from V and 3 bases from J; junction bases left unmatched: 10. The V gene's germline CDR1 is SQVTM and CDR2 ANQGSEA. This CDR3 reads CSADPRTSGRTDTQYF. The DNA of the CDR3 is TGCAGCGCTGACCCGAGGACTAGCGGGAGAACAGATACGCAGTATTTT.

The gene calls are TRBV3-1 (or the pseudogene TRBV3-2) and TRBJ2-7; 9 bases fit TRBD2. V shed 4 bases and J 4 bases; nucleotides not matched to a gene: 5. CDR1 and CDR2 (germline): LGHDT, YNNKEL (reference sequence). The CDR3 consists of 14 residues. CDR3 amino acids: CASSPRSGRYEQYF. CDR3 bases: TGTGCCAGCAGCCCCCGCAGCGGGAGGTACGAGCAGTACTTC.

This sequence joins TRBV7-9 and TRBJ1-1; 9 nucleotides align to TRBD1. Germline values: CDR1 SEHNR, CDR2 FQNEAQ (reference sequence). The junction had 11 bases not matched to a gene; V was cut back by 5 bases and J by 4 bases. This CDR3 is 16 amino acids long. CDR3 sequence: CASSDRGADRGTEAFF. CDR3 sequence (DNA): TGTGCCAGCAGCGACAGGGGGGCAGATAGGGGCACTGAAGCTTTCTTT.

V is TRBV6-2 or TRBV6-3 and J is TRBJ2-7, with 8 bases identical to TRBD1. The CDR3 contains 14 residues. The trim removed 4 bases at V and 0 bases at J, leaving 2 bases unmatched. CDR1 is MNHEY, CDR2 SVGEGT, per germline. CDR3 in DNA: TGTGCCAGCAGTTGGACAGGGAGCTCCTACGAGCAGTACTTC. It specifies CASSWTGSSYEQYF.

This clone has a handful of counts. The chain employs TRBV2 and TRBJ1-5, with D maybe TRBD1 (5 bases). CDR1 and CDR2 (germline): SNHLY, FYNNEI. The CDR3 is made up of 14 amino acids. Trimming pared 6 bases from V and 4 bases from J, leaving 13 bases between. The CDR3 here is CASREIRGNQPQHF. The CDR3 DNA sequence: TGTGCCAGCAGGGAGATTCGGGGGAATCAGCCCCAGCATTTT.

The CDR3 here is CASSWRQGRNTEAFF. The CDR3 region has the DNA TGTGCCAGCAGCTGGAGACAGGGGAGGAACACTGAAGCTTTCTTT. The chain joins TRBV5-4 to TRBJ1-1; 8 nucleotides line up with TRBD1. This CDR3 spans 15 amino acids. From germline, CDR1 is SGHNT and CDR2 YYREEE (reference sequence). V lost 3 bases, J lost 1 base, and 5 bases stayed unmatched.

The chain has TRBV5-8 and TRBJ1-2; D not resolved. The CDR3 totals 16 residues. V shed 0 bases and J shed 2 bases, with 14 bases lying between them. Germline loops: CDR1 SGHTS, CDR2 YDEGEE. The CDR3 DNA follows: TGTGCCAGCAGCTTGGAACTGCTAGTAGCGAACTATGGCTACACCTTC. It is translated as CASSLELLVANYGYTF.

V is TRBV19 and J is TRBJ2-1, with 14 bases fitting TRBD2. There are 17 residues in the CDR3. Germline-derived CDR1 and CDR2 are LNHDA and SQIVND (reference sequence). V shed 6 bases, J shed 5 bases, and the junction held 9 bases outside the gene matches. Written as DNA, the CDR3 is TGTGCCAGTAGCTGGAGACTAGCGGGAGGGGGGGACAATGAGCAGTTCTTC. This sequence encodes CASSWRLAGGGDNEQFF.